This T cell receptor (beta chain) was retrieved from a study of beta chain features in type 1 diabetes. The study's findings and limits: In every one of the four CD4+ subsets, TCRB CDR3s were moderately but significantly shorter in Type 1 diabetes patients.

The authors reverse transcribed all of the isolated RNA, so sequencing captured expressed TCRB transcripts. The method was immunoSEQ multiplex PCR; TCRdb's version includes in-frame clones alone and lacks a portion of them. The sample consists of roughly 400,000 clones, 9.6% of them appearing once. The CDR3 covers 14 residues. Germline lookup yields CDR1 GTSNPN and CDR2 SVGIG (reference sequence). V lost 0 bases and J 3 bases, leaving 12 bases between the germline ends. This clone was detected a few times. Its antigen remains unknown. This rearrangement joins TRBV30 to TRBJ2-7; maybe TRBD1 (6 bases). Sample: central memory CD4+ T cells from blood. This TCR came from a man under 40 with type 1 diabetes. CDR3 sequence (DNA): TGTGCCTGGAGTGTAAGGCAGGGGAACTACGAGCAGTACTTC. The encoded protein is CAWSVRQGNYEQYF.